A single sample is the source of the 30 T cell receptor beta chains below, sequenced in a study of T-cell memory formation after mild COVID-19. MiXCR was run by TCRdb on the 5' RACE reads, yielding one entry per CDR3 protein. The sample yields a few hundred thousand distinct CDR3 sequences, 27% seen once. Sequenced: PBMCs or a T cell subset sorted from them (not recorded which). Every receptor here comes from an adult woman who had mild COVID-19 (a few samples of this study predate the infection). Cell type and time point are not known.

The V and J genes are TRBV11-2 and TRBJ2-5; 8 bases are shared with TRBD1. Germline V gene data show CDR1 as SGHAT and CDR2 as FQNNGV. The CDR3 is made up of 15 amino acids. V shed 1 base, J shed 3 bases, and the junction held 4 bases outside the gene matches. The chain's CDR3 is CASSLAGTGEETQYF. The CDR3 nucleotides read TGTGCCAGCAGCTTAGCCGGGACAGGAGAAGAGACCCAGTACTTC. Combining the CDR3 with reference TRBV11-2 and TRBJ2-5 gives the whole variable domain EAGVAQSPRYKIIEKRQSVAFWCNPISGHATLYWYQQILGQGPKLLIQFQNNGVVDDSQLPKDRFSAERLKGVDSTLKIQPAKLEDSAVYLCASSLAGTGEETQYFGPGTRLLVL.

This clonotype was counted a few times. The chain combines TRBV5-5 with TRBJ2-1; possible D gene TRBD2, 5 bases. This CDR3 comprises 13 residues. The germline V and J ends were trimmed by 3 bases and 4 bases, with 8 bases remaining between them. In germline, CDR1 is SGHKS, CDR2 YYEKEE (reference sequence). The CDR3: CASSSRGYNEQFF. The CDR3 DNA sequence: TGTGCCAGCAGCTCCCGGGGTTACAATGAGCAGTTCTTC. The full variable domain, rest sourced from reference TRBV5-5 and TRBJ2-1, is DAGVTQSPTHLIKTRGQQVTLRCSPISGHKSVSWYQQVLGQGPQFIFQYYEKEERGRGNFPDRFSARQFPNYSSELNVNALLLGDSALYLCASSSRGYNEQFFGPGTRLTVL.

CDR3 in amino acids: CASSREGLDRGLQNEKLFF. The CDR3 coding sequence is TGTGCCAGCTCCCGTGAGGGACTGGACAGGGGACTCCAAAATGAAAAACTGTTTTTT. This rearrangement joins TRBV18 to TRBJ1-4; 9 bases match TRBD1. The CDR3 has 19 residues. V shed 6 bases, J shed 5 bases, and the junction held 19 bases outside the gene matches. Per germline, CDR1 KGHSH and CDR2 LQKENI.

The CDR3 reads CASSWAVEKLFF. CDR3 nucleotide sequence: TGTGCCAGCAGCTGGGCGGTGGAAAAACTGTTTTTT. The gene calls are TRBV7-9 and TRBJ1-4, with D unclear. Germline V lookup: CDR1 SEHNR, CDR2 FQNEAQ (reference sequence). V gave up 4 bases and J gave up 8 bases, with 8 bases separating them. CDR3 length equals 12 residues.

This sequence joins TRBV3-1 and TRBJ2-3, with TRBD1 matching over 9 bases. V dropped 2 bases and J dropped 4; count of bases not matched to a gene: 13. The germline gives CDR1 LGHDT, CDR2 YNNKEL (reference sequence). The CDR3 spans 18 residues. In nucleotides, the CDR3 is TGTGCCAGCAGCCAATACCCACCCGGGACAGGGTTGTCAGATACGCAGTATTTT. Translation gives CASSQYPPGTGLSDTQYF.

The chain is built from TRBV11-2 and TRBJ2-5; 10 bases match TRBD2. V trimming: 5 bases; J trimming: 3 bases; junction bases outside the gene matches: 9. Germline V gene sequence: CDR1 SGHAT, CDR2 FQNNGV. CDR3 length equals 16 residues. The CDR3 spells CASSPPLSGRKETQYF. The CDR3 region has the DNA TGTGCCAGCAGCCCACCCCTTAGCGGGAGGAAAGAGACCCAGTACTTC.

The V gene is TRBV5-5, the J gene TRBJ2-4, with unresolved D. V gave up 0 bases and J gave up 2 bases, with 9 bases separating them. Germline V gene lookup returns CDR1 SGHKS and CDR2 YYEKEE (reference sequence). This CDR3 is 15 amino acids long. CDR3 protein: CASSLGATTKNIQYF. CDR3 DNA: TGTGCCAGCAGCTTGGGAGCAACCACCAAAAACATTCAGTACTTC.

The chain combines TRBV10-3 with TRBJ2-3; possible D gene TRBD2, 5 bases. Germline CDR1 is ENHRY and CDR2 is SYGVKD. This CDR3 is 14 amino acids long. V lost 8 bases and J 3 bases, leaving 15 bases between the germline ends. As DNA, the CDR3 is TGTGCCATCTCAAGCGGCCGGCAGACAGATACGCAGTATTTT. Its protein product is CAISSGRQTDTQYF.

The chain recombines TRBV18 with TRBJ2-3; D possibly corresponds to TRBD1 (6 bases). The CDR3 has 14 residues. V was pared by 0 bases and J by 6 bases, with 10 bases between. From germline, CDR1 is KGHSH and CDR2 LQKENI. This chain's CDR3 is CASSPPNRVDTQYF. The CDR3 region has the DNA TGTGCCAGCTCACCACCTAACAGGGTTGATACGCAGTATTTT.

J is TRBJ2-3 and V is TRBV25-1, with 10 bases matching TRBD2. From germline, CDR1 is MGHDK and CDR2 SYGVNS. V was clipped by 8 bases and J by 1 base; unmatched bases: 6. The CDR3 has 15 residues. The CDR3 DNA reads TGTGCCAGCGGGACTAGCGCATCCCGCACAGATACGCAGTATTTT. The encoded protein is CASGTSASRTDTQYF.

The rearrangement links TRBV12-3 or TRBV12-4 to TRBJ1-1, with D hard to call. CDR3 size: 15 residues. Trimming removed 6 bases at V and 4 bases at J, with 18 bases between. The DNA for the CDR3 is TGTGCCAGCAGACCCACCGGGGTCGGTGGCACTGAAGCTTTCTTT. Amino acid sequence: CASRPTGVGGTEAFF.

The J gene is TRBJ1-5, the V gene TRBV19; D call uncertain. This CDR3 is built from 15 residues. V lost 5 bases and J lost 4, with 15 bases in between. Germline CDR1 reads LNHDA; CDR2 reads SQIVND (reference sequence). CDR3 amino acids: CASSQETVGNQPQHF. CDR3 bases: TGTGCCAGTAGTCAGGAGACGGTGGGGAATCAGCCCCAGCATTTT.

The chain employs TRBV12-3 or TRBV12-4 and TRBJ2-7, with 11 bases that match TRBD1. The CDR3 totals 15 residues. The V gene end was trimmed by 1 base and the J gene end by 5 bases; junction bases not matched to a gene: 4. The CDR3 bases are TGTGCCAGCAGTTTAGGGGACAGGGGGAGTAACGAGCAGTACTTC. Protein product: CASSLGDRGSNEQYF.

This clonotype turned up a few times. The CDR3, as DNA: TGTGCTAGTGGTTTACCTAACTATGGCTACACCTTC. It is translated as CASGLPNYGYTF. The chain combines TRBV12-5 with TRBJ1-2; D not certain. The CDR3 is 12 residues long. Germline V gene data show CDR1 as LGHNT and CDR2 as FRNRAP. Trimming took off 3 bases at V and 0 bases at J, with 2 bases between the two ends.

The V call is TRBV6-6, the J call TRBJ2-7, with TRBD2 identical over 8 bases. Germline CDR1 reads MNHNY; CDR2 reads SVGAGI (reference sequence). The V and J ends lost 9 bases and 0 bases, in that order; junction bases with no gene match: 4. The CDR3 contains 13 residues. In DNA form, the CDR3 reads TGTGCCAGTCAACTAGCGGACTCCTACGAGCAGTACTTC. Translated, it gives CASQLADSYEQYF.

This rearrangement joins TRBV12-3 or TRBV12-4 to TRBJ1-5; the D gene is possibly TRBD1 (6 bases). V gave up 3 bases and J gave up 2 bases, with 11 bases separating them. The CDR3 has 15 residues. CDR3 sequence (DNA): TGTGCCAGCAGTTTTTCCCACAGGGGCAATCAGCCCCAGCATTTT. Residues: CASSFSHRGNQPQHF.

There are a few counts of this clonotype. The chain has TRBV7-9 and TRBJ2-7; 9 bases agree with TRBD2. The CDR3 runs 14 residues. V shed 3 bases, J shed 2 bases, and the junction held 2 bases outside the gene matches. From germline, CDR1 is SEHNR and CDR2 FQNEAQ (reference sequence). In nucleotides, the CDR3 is TGTGCCAGCAGCTTCCCTAGCGGGACCTACGAGCAGTACTTC. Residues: CASSFPSGTYEQYF.

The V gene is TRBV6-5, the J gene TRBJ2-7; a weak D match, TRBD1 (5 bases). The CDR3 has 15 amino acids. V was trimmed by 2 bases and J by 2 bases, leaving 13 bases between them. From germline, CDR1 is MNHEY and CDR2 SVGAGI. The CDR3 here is CASSYNGQGTYEQYF. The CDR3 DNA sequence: TGTGCCAGCAGTTACAATGGCCAGGGAACCTACGAGCAGTACTTC.

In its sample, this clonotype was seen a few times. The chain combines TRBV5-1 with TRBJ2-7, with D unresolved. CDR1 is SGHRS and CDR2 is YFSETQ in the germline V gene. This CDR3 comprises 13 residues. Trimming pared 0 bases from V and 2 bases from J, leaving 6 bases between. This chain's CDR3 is CASSLAPTYEQYF. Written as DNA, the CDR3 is TGCGCCAGCAGCTTGGCTCCGACCTACGAGCAGTACTTC.

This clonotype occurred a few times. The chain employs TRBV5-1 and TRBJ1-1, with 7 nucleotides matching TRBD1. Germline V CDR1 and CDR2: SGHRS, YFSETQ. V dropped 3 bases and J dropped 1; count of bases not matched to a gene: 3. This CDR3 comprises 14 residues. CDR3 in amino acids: CASSSSGGNTEAFF. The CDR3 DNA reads TGCGCCAGCAGCTCCTCAGGGGGGAACACTGAAGCTTTCTTT.

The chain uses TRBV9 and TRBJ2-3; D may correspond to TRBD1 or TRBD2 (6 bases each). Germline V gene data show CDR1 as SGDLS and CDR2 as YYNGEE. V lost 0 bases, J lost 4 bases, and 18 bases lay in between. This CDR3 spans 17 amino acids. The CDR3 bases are TGTGCCAGCAGCGTAGAGGGGGGAATGGGGGTAGCAGATACGCAGTATTTT. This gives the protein CASSVEGGMGVADTQYF.

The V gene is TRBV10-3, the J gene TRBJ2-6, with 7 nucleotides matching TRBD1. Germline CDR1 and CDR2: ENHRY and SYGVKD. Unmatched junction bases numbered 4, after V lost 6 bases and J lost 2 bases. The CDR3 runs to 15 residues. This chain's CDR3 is CAIRPTGAGANVLTF. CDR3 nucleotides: TGTGCCATCAGGCCCACAGGGGCTGGGGCCAACGTCCTGACTTTC.

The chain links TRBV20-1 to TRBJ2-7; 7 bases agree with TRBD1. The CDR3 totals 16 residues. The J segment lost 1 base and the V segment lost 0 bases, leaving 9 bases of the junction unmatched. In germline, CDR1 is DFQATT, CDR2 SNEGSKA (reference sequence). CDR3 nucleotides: TGCAGTGCTAGAGATCGCGGACAGGCCTATTCCTACGAGCAGTACTTC. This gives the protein CSARDRGQAYSYEQYF.

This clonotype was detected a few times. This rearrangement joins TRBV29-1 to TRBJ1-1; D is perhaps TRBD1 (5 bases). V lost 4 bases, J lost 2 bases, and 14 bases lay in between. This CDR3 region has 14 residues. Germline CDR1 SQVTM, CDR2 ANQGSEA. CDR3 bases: TGCAGCGTTGCGCGACAGAGCGGCAACACTGAAGCTTTCTTT. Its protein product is CSVARQSGNTEAFF.

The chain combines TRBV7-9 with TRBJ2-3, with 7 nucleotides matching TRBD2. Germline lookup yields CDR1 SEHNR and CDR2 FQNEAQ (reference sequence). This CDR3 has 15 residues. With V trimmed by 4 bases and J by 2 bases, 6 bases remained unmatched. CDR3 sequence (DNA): TGTGCCAGCAGCTCGGGACTATCCTACACAGATACGCAGTATTTT. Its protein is CASSSGLSYTDTQYF.

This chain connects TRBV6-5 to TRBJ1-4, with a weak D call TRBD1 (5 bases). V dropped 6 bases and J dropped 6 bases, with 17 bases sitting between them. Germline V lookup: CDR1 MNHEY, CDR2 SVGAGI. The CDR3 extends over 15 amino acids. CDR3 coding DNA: TGTGCCAGCAGAGGAACCGGGACGGCCCATGAAAAACTGTTTTTT. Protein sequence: CASRGTGTAHEKLFF.

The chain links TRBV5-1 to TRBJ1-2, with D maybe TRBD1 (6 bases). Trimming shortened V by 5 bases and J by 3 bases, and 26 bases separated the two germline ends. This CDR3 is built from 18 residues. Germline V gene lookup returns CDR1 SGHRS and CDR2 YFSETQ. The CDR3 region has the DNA TGCGCCAGCAGGGGGATGGACCTGCAATCGCCAGGGGACTATGGCTACACCTTC. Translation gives CASRGMDLQSPGDYGYTF.

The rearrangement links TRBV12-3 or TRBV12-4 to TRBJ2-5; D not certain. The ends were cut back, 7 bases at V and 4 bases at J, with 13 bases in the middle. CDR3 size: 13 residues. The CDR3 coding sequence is TGTGCCAGCACTCCAGGCCGCCGAGAGACCCAGTACTTC. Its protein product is CASTPGRRETQYF.

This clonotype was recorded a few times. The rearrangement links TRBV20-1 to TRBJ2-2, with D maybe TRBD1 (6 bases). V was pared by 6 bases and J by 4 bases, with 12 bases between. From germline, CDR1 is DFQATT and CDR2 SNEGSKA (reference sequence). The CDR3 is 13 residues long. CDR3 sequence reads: CSAKRQVTGELFF. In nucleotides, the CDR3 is TGCAGTGCGAAACGACAGGTCACCGGGGAGCTGTTTTTT.

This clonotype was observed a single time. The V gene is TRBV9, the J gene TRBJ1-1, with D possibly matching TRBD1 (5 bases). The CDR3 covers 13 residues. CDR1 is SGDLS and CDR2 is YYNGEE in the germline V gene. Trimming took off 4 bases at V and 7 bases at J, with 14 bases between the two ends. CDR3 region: CASSPGTAGEAFF. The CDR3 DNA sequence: TGTGCCAGCAGCCCGGGGACGGCGGGTGAAGCTTTCTTT. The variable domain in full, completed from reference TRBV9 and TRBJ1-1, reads DSGVTQTPKHLITATGQRVTLRCSPRSGDLSVYWYQQSLDQGLQFLIQYYNGEERAKGNILERFSAQQFPDLHSELNLSSLELGDSALYFCASSPGTAGEAFFGQGTRLTVV.